This T cell receptor beta chain stems from a study of cytomegalovirus exposure and HLA in healthy donors. In the study overall: Some 85 million unique TCRs, all from HLA-typed donors, were included in an early release of the data.

The study's findings and limits: As a later analysis showed, a missense DCLRE1C variant was linked to trimming of TCR beta V- and J-genes.

This PCR relied on a set of 60 Vbeta primers and 13 Jbeta primers. Clones were read by immunoSEQ multiplex PCR, and TCRdb kept only the in-frame ones, dropping some. The data hold 160,000 or so clones, with about 72% observed a single time. Of note for this clone: Its antigen is still unknown.

Trimming took off 6 bases at V and 6 bases at J, with 30 bases between the two ends. There are 19 residues in the CDR3. Germline V gene lookup returns CDR1 PRHDT and CDR2 FYEKMQ (reference sequence). This chain links TRBV13 with TRBJ2-1, with a possible D match to TRBD2 (6 bases). The TCR sequence derives from a male donor in good health and CMV-seronegative. The source material was PBMCs. The CDR3 DNA follows: TGTGCCAGCAGTCTTCTGCCCCTTCGAGCGGGCAGGTACCCCAATGAGCAGTTCTTC. It translates to CASSLLPLRAGRYPNEQFF.